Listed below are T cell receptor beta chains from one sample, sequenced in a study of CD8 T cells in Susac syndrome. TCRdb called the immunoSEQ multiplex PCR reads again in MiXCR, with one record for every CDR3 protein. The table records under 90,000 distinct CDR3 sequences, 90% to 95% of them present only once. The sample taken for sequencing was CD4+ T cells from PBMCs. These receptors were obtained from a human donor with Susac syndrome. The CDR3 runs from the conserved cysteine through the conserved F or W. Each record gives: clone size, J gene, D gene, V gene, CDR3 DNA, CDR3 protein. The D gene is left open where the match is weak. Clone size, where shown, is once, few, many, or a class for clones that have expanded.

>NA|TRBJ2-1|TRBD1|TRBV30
TGTGCCTGGAGACCGGAGGACAGGTACAATGAGCAGTTCTTC
CAWRPEDRYNEQFF
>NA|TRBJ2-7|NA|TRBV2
TGTGCCAGCACTCCGGGTCCTTCCAGGGTTCGCGAGCAGTACTTC
CASTPGPSRVREQYF
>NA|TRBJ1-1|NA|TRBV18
TGTGCCAGCTCAACGACAGTTGGGGGGGTGAGCACTGAAGCTTTCTTT
CASSTTVGGVSTEAFF
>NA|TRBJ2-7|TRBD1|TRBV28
TGTGCCAGCAGTTTTCTCCGGGACAGGGAATTGTACGAGCAGTACTTC
CASSFLRDRELYEQYF
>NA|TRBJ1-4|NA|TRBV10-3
TGTGCCATCAGTGCGGTCGGGACGAGGAAACTGTTTTTT
CAISAVGTRKLFF
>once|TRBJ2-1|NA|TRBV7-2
TGTGCCAGCAGCCCTCACGCTATTACCTCCTACAATGAGCAGTTCTTC
CASSPHAITSYNEQFF
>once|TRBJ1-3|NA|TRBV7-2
TGTGCCAGCAGCTTTGAAAACACCATATATTTT
CASSFENTIYF
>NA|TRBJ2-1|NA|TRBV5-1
TGCGCCAGCCTGCTTGAGGGAGGAAGGGGCAATGAGCAGTTCTTC
CASLLEGGRGNEQFF
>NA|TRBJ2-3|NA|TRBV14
TGTGCCAGCAACCGCCCTGGGGCAGGTAAAACAGATACGCAGTATTTT
CASNRPGAGKTDTQYF
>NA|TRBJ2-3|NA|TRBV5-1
TGCGCCAGCAGCTTGGCCGCGGGATCTAGCACAGATACGCAGTATTTT
CASSLAAGSSTDTQYF
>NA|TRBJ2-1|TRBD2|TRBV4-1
TGCGCCAGCAGCCCAGAGGCGCGGACTAGAGGTGAGCAGTTCTTC
CASSPEARTRGEQFF